These T cell receptor beta chains were read from a single sample in a study of beta chain features in type 1 diabetes. Clones were read by immunoSEQ multiplex PCR, and TCRdb kept only the in-frame ones, dropping some. The table shows 85,000 to 110,000 clones, with 25% to 35% occurring only once. The sample comprised central memory CD4+ T cells from blood. Receptors originate from a woman aged 18-29 years with type 1 diabetes. The CDR3 runs from the conserved cysteine through the conserved F or W. Each record gives: clone size, D gene, V gene, J gene, CDR3 DNA, CDR3 protein. A D gene is named only where the DNA matches it firmly. The size field is filled for only some rows; it gives once, few, many or a size class.

clone size: few
D gene: TRBD1
V gene: TRBV2
J gene: TRBJ2-5
CDR3 DNA: TGTGCCAGGGCCGGGACAGGGGATGAGACCCAGTACTTC
CDR3 protein: CARAGTGDETQYF

clone size: few
D gene: .
V gene: TRBV7-9
J gene: TRBJ2-5
CDR3 DNA: TGTGCCAGCAGCTTACCGGGAGCCAGGACCCAGTACTTC
CDR3 protein: CASSLPGARTQYF

clone size: few
D gene: TRBD2
V gene: TRBV6-5
J gene: TRBJ2-1
CDR3 DNA: TGTGCCAGCAGTTTAGCGGGGGGGGAGCAGTTCTTC
CDR3 protein: CASSLAGGEQFF

clone size: few
D gene: .
V gene: TRBV7-9
J gene: TRBJ2-5
CDR3 DNA: TGTGCCAGCAGCTTCCCGTTGCCGGGAGCGGGAGAGACCCAGTACTTC
CDR3 protein: CASSFPLPGAGETQYF

clone size: .
D gene: TRBD2
V gene: TRBV11-2
J gene: TRBJ2-1
CDR3 DNA: TGTGCCAGCAGCACTAGCGGGGTCTACAATGAGCAGTTCTTC
CDR3 protein: CASSTSGVYNEQFF

clone size: once
D gene: TRBD1
V gene: TRBV2
J gene: TRBJ1-5
CDR3 DNA: TGTGCCAGCAGCCCCGGGACAGCGCTAAATCAGCCCCAGCATTTT
CDR3 protein: CASSPGTALNQPQHF

clone size: few
D gene: .
V gene: TRBV30
J gene: TRBJ2-3
CDR3 DNA: TGTGCCTGGAGTGAGGCGGACGAGGGATATTTT
CDR3 protein: CAWSEADEGYF

clone size: .
D gene: .
V gene: TRBV5-4
J gene: TRBJ2-1
CDR3 DNA: TGTGCCAGCAGCTTTCTCGGGAACAATGAGCAGTTCTTC
CDR3 protein: CASSFLGNNEQFF

clone size: few
D gene: .
V gene: TRBV11-2
J gene: TRBJ2-3
CDR3 DNA: TGTGCCAGCACCTCCGGTATCGGGGATACGCAGTATTTT
CDR3 protein: CASTSGIGDTQYF

clone size: few
D gene: TRBD1
V gene: TRBV5-4
J gene: TRBJ1-2
CDR3 DNA: TGTGCCAGCAGCCATGACAGGGATGGCTACACCTTC
CDR3 protein: CASSHDRDGYTF

clone size: .
D gene: TRBD2
V gene: TRBV4-1
J gene: TRBJ2-5
CDR3 DNA: TGCGCCAGCAGCCAAGAAGGTCCGACTAGCGAGTACCAAGAGACCCAGTACTTC
CDR3 protein: CASSQEGPTSEYQETQYF

clone size: .
D gene: .
V gene: TRBV9
J gene: TRBJ2-1
CDR3 DNA: TGTGCCAGCAGCCCCCGACTCGGCAATGAGCAGTTCTTC
CDR3 protein: CASSPRLGNEQFF

clone size: .
D gene: TRBD1
V gene: TRBV11-2
J gene: TRBJ2-1
CDR3 DNA: TGTGCCAGCATCCCTCTGGGGACAGGGGGCAATGAGCAGTTCTTC
CDR3 protein: CASIPLGTGGNEQFF

clone size: .
D gene: .
V gene: TRBV28
J gene: TRBJ1-1
CDR3 DNA: TGTGCCAGCACCCCTCCGGGACATGGTACTGAAGCTTTCTTT
CDR3 protein: CASTPPGHGTEAFF

clone size: .
D gene: TRBD1
V gene: TRBV7-2
J gene: TRBJ1-1
CDR3 DNA: TGTGCCAGCAGTAAGGACAGGGGGAACACTGAAGCTTTCTTT
CDR3 protein: CASSKDRGNTEAFF

clone size: .
D gene: .
V gene: TRBV2
J gene: TRBJ2-3
CDR3 DNA: TGTGCCAGCAGTGGGCAGGTCACAGATACGCAGTATTTT
CDR3 protein: CASSGQVTDTQYF

clone size: few
D gene: .
V gene: TRBV2
J gene: TRBJ1-4
CDR3 DNA: TGTGCCAGCAGTGAAGCAGGCACAGGGCGTTCGAGACTGTTTTTT
CDR3 protein: CASSEAGTGRSRLFF

clone size: .
D gene: TRBD2
V gene: TRBV5-1
J gene: TRBJ2-1
CDR3 DNA: TGCGCCAGCAGGAGGAATAGCGGGAGGGATGAGCAGTTCTTC
CDR3 protein: CASRRNSGRDEQFF

clone size: .
D gene: .
V gene: TRBV18
J gene: TRBJ2-1
CDR3 DNA: TGTGCCAGCTCACCACCCAGCTACAATGAGCAGTTCTTC
CDR3 protein: CASSPPSYNEQFF

clone size: .
D gene: .
V gene: TRBV28
J gene: TRBJ2-3
CDR3 DNA: TGTGCCAGCAGTTTATCCTCAGTCGCGGGGGCTAGCACAGATACGCAGTATTTT
CDR3 protein: CASSLSSVAGASTDTQYF

clone size: .
D gene: .
V gene: TRBV9
J gene: TRBJ2-2
CDR3 DNA: TGTGCCAGCAGCTCGTTCGACTTCACCACCGGGGAGCTGTTTTTT
CDR3 protein: CASSSFDFTTGELFF

clone size: few
D gene: .
V gene: TRBV11-3
J gene: TRBJ2-1
CDR3 DNA: TGTGCCAGCAGCTCTCGGTACAATGAGCAGTTCTTC
CDR3 protein: CASSSRYNEQFF

clone size: .
D gene: TRBD2
V gene: TRBV6-5
J gene: TRBJ2-1
CDR3 DNA: TGTGCCAGCAGCCCATCTAGCGGGCAGAACAATGAGCAGTTCTTC
CDR3 protein: CASSPSSGQNNEQFF

clone size: .
D gene: .
V gene: TRBV9
J gene: TRBJ2-5
CDR3 DNA: TGTGCCAGCAGCGTCCACAGGTCTGGGGAGACCCAGTACTTC
CDR3 protein: CASSVHRSGETQYF

clone size: .
D gene: TRBD1
V gene: TRBV6-6
J gene: TRBJ2-3
CDR3 DNA: TGTGCCAGCAGTCAAAGACAGGGCTGGACAGATACGCAGTATTTT
CDR3 protein: CASSQRQGWTDTQYF

clone size: .
D gene: .
V gene: TRBV28
J gene: TRBJ1-4
CDR3 DNA: TGTGCCAGCAGGGGTCCGGGGGGTAATGAAAAACTGTTTTTT
CDR3 protein: CASRGPGGNEKLFF

clone size: few
D gene: TRBD1
V gene: TRBV28
J gene: TRBJ2-7
CDR3 DNA: TGTGCCAGCAGTCCTGGGGACAGCTACTCCTACGAGCAGTACTTC
CDR3 protein: CASSPGDSYSYEQYF

clone size: .
D gene: .
V gene: TRBV11-2
J gene: TRBJ2-7
CDR3 DNA: TGTGCCAGCAGCTTAGGCCCGGACAGCTCCTACGAGCAGTACTTC
CDR3 protein: CASSLGPDSSYEQYF

clone size: .
D gene: .
V gene: TRBV30
J gene: TRBJ2-4
CDR3 DNA: TGTGCCTGGAGTGTTGGCCAGGCTGGCATTCAGTACTTC
CDR3 protein: CAWSVGQAGIQYF

clone size: .
D gene: .
V gene: TRBV6-1
J gene: TRBJ2-7
CDR3 DNA: TGTGCCAGCAGTGAAGCGGGAGGCGACCACGAGCAGTACTTC
CDR3 protein: CASSEAGGDHEQYF

clone size: .
D gene: TRBD1
V gene: TRBV30
J gene: TRBJ1-5
CDR3 DNA: TGTGCCTGGAGTGTGGAGGATTGGGGGACAGAGCCCCAGCATTTT
CDR3 protein: CAWSVEDWGTEPQHF

clone size: .
D gene: TRBD2
V gene: TRBV9
J gene: TRBJ2-5
CDR3 DNA: TGTGCCAGCAGCGGAAGCGGGACCCGAGAGACCCAGTACTTC
CDR3 protein: CASSGSGTRETQYF

clone size: .
D gene: .
V gene: TRBV18
J gene: TRBJ2-6
CDR3 DNA: TGTGCCAGCTCCCCGCCGGGTGGGGCCAACGTCCTGACTTTC
CDR3 protein: CASSPPGGANVLTF

clone size: few
D gene: TRBD1
V gene: TRBV28
J gene: TRBJ1-4
CDR3 DNA: TGTGCCAGTCGAACCTCAACCGGGACAGTGTTGGGAGAAAAACTGTTTTTT
CDR3 protein: CASRTSTGTVLGEKLFF

clone size: .
D gene: TRBD2
V gene: TRBV5-5
J gene: TRBJ2-3
CDR3 DNA: TGTGCCAGCAGCTCATCCGGGACTAGCGGCACAGATACGCAGTATTTT
CDR3 protein: CASSSSGTSGTDTQYF

clone size: .
D gene: .
V gene: TRBV6-6
J gene: TRBJ2-1
CDR3 DNA: TGTGCCAGCAGTCCCACAGACTACAATGAGCAGTTCTTC
CDR3 protein: CASSPTDYNEQFF

clone size: .
D gene: .
V gene: TRBV14
J gene: TRBJ1-2
CDR3 DNA: TGTGCCAGCAGCCAAGCTCGGGGGGGAGGCTACACCTTC
CDR3 protein: CASSQARGGGYTF

clone size: .
D gene: .
V gene: TRBV30
J gene: TRBJ2-7
CDR3 DNA: TGTGCCCAGCAGGGTGACTCCTACGAGCAGTACTTC
CDR3 protein: CAQQGDSYEQYF

clone size: .
D gene: TRBD2
V gene: TRBV5-1
J gene: TRBJ2-2
CDR3 DNA: TGCGCCAGCAGCGTGGCACCGGGACTAGTGACCGGGGAGCTGTTTTTT
CDR3 protein: CASSVAPGLVTGELFF

clone size: .
D gene: TRBD2
V gene: TRBV11-2
J gene: TRBJ2-3
CDR3 DNA: TGTGCCAGCAGCTTAAACAAAAATAGCGGGAGCACAGATACGCAGTATTTT
CDR3 protein: CASSLNKNSGSTDTQYF

clone size: few
D gene: .
V gene: TRBV18
J gene: TRBJ2-1
CDR3 DNA: TGTGCCAGCTCACCACAGCGCAATGAGCAGTTCTTC
CDR3 protein: CASSPQRNEQFF

clone size: .
D gene: TRBD1
V gene: TRBV5-1
J gene: TRBJ1-1
CDR3 DNA: TGCGCCAGCAGCGGACAGGGTGGAAACACTGAAGCTTTCTTT
CDR3 protein: CASSGQGGNTEAFF

clone size: .
D gene: .
V gene: TRBV11-2
J gene: TRBJ1-5
CDR3 DNA: TGTGCCAGCAGACCTTTGGGACACCAAAATCAGCCCCAGCATTTT
CDR3 protein: CASRPLGHQNQPQHF

clone size: once
D gene: .
V gene: TRBV13
J gene: TRBJ2-1
CDR3 DNA: TGTGCCAGCAGCTTAGACGGCGGGGCCACCTACAATGAGCAGTTCTTC
CDR3 protein: CASSLDGGATYNEQFF

clone size: .
D gene: TRBD1
V gene: TRBV30
J gene: TRBJ1-5
CDR3 DNA: TGTGCCTGGAGTTCCGGGACAGGAGGCAGCCAGCCCCAGCATTTT
CDR3 protein: CAWSSGTGGSQPQHF